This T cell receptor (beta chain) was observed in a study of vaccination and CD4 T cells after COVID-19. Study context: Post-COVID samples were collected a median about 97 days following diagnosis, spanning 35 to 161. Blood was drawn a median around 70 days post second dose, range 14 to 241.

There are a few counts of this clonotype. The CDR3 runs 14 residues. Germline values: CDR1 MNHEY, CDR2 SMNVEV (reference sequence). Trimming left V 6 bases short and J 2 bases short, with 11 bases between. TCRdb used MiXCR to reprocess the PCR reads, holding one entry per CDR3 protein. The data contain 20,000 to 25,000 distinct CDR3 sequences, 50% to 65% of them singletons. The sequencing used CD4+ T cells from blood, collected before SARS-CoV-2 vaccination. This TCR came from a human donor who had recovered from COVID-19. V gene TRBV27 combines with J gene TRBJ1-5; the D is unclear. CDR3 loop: CASSSYKGNQPQHF. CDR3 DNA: TGTGCCAGCAGCTCGTACAAGGGCAATCAGCCCCAGCATTTT.